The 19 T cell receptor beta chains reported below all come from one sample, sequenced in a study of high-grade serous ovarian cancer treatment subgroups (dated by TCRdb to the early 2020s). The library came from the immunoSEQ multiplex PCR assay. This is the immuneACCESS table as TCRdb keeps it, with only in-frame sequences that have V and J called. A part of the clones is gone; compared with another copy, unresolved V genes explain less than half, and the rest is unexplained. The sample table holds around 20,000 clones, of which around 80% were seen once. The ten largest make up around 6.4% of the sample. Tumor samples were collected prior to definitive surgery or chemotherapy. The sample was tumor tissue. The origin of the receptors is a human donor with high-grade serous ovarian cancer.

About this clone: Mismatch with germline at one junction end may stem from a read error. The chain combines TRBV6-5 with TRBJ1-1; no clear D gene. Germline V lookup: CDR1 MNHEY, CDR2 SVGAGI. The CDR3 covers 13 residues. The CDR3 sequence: CAISGPRETEAFF. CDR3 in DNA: TGTGCCATCAGTGGGCCTCGAGAGACTGAAGCTTTCTTT.

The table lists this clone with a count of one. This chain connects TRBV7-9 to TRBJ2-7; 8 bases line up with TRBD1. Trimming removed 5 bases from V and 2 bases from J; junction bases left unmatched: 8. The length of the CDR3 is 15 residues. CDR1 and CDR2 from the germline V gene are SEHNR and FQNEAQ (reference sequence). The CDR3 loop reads CASSPKTGATYEQYF. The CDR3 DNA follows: TGTGCCAGCAGCCCAAAGACAGGGGCAACCTACGAGCAGTACTTC. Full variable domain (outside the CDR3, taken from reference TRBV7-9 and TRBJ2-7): DTGVSQNPRHKITKRGQNVTFRCDPISEHNRLYWYRQTLGQGPEFLTYFQNEAQLEKSRLLSDRFSAERPKGSFSTLEIQRTEQGDSAMYLCASSPKTGATYEQYFGPGTRLTVT.

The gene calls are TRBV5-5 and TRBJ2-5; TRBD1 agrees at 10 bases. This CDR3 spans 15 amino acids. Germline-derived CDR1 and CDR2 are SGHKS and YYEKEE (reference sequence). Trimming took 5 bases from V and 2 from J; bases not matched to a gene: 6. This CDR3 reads CASSPGTGVQETQYF. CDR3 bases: TGTGCCAGCAGTCCCGGGACAGGGGTGCAAGAGACCCAGTACTTC.

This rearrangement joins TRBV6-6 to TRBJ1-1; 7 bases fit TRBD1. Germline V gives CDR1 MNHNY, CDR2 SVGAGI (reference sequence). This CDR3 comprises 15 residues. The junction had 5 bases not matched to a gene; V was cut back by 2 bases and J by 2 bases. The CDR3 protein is CASSYAGQRNTEAFF. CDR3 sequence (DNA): TGTGCCAGCAGTTACGCGGGACAGCGAAACACTGAAGCTTTCTTT.

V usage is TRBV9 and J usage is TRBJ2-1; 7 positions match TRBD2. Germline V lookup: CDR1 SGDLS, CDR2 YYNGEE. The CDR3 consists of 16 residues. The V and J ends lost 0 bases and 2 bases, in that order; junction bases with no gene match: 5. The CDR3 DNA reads TGTGCCAGCAGCGTAGGAGCGGCGGGGGCCTACAATGAGCAGTTCTTC. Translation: CASSVGAAGAYNEQFF. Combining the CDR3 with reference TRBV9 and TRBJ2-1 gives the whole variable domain DSGVTQTPKHLITATGQRVTLRCSPRSGDLSVYWYQQSLDQGLQFLIQYYNGEERAKGNILERFSAQQFPDLHSELNLSSLELGDSALYFCASSVGAAGAYNEQFFGPGTRLTVL.

Written as DNA, the CDR3 is TGTGCCTGGAGTGTGACTAGCGGCTACGAGCAGTACTTC. It specifies CAWSVTSGYEQYF. The V and J genes are TRBV30 and TRBJ2-7; 9 bases agree with TRBD2. The CDR3 is made up of 13 amino acids. CDR1 is GTSNPN, CDR2 SVGIG, per germline (reference sequence). J lost 3 bases, V lost 0 bases, and 0 bases had no gene match.

The CDR3 is CASSVAPSRGDTQYF. Here the CDR3 DNA reads TGTGCCAGCAGCGTAGCGCCGTCTCGGGGAGATACGCAGTATTTT. The rearrangement links TRBV9 to TRBJ2-3; D may be TRBD2 (5 bases). Deletions cut 0 bases from V and 5 bases from J, with 13 bases between. Looked up from germline, CDR1 is SGDLS and CDR2 is YYNGEE. The CDR3 loop spans 15 amino acids.

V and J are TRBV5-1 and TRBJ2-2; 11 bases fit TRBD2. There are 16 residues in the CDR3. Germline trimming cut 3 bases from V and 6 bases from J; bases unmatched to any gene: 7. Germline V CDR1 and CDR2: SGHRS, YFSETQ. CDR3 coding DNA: TGCGCCAGCAGCTCACTAGCGGGAGTTGGTTCCGGGGAGCTGTTTTTT. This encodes CASSSLAGVGSGELFF.

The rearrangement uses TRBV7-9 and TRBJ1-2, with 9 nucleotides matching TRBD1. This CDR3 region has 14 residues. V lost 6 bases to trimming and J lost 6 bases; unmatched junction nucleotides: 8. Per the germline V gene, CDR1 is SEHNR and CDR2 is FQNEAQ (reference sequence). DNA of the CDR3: TGTGCCAGCAGACGGACAGGGGAGATTAATGGCTACACCTTC. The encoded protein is CASRRTGEINGYTF. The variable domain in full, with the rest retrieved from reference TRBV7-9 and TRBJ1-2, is DTGVSQNPRHKITKRGQNVTFRCDPISEHNRLYWYRQTLGQGPEFLTYFQNEAQLEKSRLLSDRFSAERPKGSFSTLEIQRTEQGDSAMYLCASRRTGEINGYTFGSGTRLTVV.

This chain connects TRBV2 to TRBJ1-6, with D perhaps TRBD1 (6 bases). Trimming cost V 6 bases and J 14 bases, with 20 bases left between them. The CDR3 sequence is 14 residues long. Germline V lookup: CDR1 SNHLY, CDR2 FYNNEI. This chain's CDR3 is CASRLGGQIITLHF. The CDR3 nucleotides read TGTGCCAGCAGGTTAGGGGGGCAGATCATCACCCTCCACTTT.

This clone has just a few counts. The CDR3 is CASSLGVASSEQYF. For the CDR3, the DNA is TGTGCCAGCAGCCTAGGCGTAGCGTCGAGCGAGCAGTACTTC. This sequence joins TRBV11-2 and TRBJ2-7; tentatively, D is TRBD2 (5 bases). Germline V gene sequence: CDR1 SGHAT, CDR2 FQNNGV. The CDR3 loop spans 14 amino acids. V lost 5 bases to trimming and J lost 6 bases, with 17 bases between them.

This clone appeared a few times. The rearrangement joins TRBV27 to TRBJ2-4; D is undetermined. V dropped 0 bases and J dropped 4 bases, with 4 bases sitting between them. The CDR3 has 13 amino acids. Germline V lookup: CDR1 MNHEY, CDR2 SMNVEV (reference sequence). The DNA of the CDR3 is TGTGCCAGCAGTTTATCGGTGAAAAACATTCAGTACTTC. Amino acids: CASSLSVKNIQYF.

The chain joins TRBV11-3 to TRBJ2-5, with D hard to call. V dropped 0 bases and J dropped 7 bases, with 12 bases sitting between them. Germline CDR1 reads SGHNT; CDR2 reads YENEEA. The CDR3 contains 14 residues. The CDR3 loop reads CASSLENPVGTQYF. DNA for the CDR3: TGTGCCAGCAGCTTAGAAAATCCCGTAGGGACCCAGTACTTC.

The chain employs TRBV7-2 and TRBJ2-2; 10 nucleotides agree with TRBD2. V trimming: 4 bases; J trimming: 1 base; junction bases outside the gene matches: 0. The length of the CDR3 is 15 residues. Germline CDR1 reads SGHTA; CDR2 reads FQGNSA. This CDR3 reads CASSWTSGNTGELFF. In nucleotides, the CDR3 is TGTGCCAGCAGCTGGACTAGCGGGAACACCGGGGAGCTGTTTTTT.

DNA for the CDR3: TGTGCCAGCAGAACAGGGGGCGAAGGGGAGACCCAGTACTTC. This sequence encodes CASRTGGEGETQYF. This chain connects TRBV11-3 to TRBJ2-5; 9 nucleotides align to TRBD1. From germline, CDR1 is SGHNT and CDR2 YENEEA. Trimming took 6 bases from V and 5 from J; bases not matched to a gene: 7. This CDR3 is 14 amino acids long. Together with reference TRBV11-3 and TRBJ2-5, the CDR3 gives the full variable domain: EAGVVQSPRYKIIEKKQPVAFWCNPISGHNTLYWYLQNLGQGPELLIRYENEEAVDDSQLPKDRFSAERLKGVDSTLKIQPAELGDSAVYLCASRTGGEGETQYFGPGTRLLVL.

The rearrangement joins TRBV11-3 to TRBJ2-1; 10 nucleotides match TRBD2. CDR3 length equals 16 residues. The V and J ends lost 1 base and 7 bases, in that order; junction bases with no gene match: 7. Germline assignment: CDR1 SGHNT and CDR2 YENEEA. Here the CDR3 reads CASSLGASGSSNEQFF. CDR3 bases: TGTGCCAGCAGCTTAGGAGCTAGCGGGAGTTCTAATGAGCAGTTCTTC.

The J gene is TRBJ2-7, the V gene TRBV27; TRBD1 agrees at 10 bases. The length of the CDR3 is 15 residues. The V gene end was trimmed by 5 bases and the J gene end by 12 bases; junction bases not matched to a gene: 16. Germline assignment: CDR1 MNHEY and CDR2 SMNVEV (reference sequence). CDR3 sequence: CASSPGRDRGPRLYF. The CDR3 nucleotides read TGTGCCAGCAGTCCTGGCCGGGACAGGGGCCCTAGGTTGTACTTC.

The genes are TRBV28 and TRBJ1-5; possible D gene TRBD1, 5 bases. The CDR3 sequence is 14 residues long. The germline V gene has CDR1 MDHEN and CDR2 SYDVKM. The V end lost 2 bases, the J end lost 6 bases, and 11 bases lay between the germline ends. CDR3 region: CASSLVAGGQPQHF. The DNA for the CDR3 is TGTGCCAGCAGTTTAGTGGCGGGGGGTCAGCCCCAGCATTTT.

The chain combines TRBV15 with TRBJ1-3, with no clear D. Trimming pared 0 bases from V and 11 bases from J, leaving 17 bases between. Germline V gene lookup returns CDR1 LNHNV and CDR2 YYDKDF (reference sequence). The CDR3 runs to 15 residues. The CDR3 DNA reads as TGTGCCACCAGCAGAGATTTTCGTCCCCAGAACCCCATATATTTT. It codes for CATSRDFRPQNPIYF.